The 14 T cell receptor beta chains reported below all come from one sample, sequenced in a study of Ad26.COV2.S vaccination and SARS-CoV-2 variants. Sequencing used immunoSEQ multiplex PCR; TCRdb keeps in-frame clones, though not all of them. The sample lists 450,000 to 550,000 clones, roughly nine tenths occurring once. Stated treatment: 19 received Ad26.COV2.S at low or high dose, single or two shots; roughly five received placebo; per-sample allocation not given. Each sample was drawn 63 days after the first injection (of vaccine or placebo). Sequenced here: peripheral blood, sampled in a trial of Ad26.COV2.S vaccine versus placebo. These receptor sequences come from a person between 18 and 59 years old who received the Ad26.COV2.S COVID-19 vaccine or a placebo.

The genes are TRBV5-4 and TRBJ2-7; 7 positions match TRBD1. CDR3 length equals 14 residues. From germline, CDR1 is SGHNT and CDR2 YYREEE (reference sequence). V dropped 4 bases and J dropped 0; count of bases not matched to a gene: 4. The CDR3 nucleotides read TGTGCCAGCAGCACGGACAGGAGCTCCTACGAGCAGTACTTC. It is translated as CASSTDRSSYEQYF.

The V gene is TRBV30, the J gene TRBJ1-6; 7 bases are a match to TRBD1. J gave up 9 bases and V 3 bases, and 20 bases lay outside the gene matches. Germline assignment: CDR1 GTSNPN and CDR2 SVGIG (reference sequence). This CDR3 comprises 18 residues. CDR3 sequence reads: CAWRLYRDRDEDSSPLHF. CDR3 coding DNA: TGTGCCTGGAGGCTATACCGGGACAGAGATGAAGATTCTTCACCCCTCCACTTT. The full variable domain, completed using reference TRBV30 and TRBJ1-6, is SQTIHQWPATLVQPVGSPLSLECTVEGTSNPNLYWYRQAAGRGLQLLFYSVGIGQISSEVPQNLSASRPQDRQFILSSKKLLLSDSGFYLCAWRLYRDRDEDSSPLHFGNGTRLTVT.

The chain uses TRBV27 and TRBJ2-7; TRBD1 aligns across 7 bases. CDR1 MNHEY and CDR2 SMNVEV come from the germline V gene (reference sequence). The CDR3 runs 15 residues. V shed 4 bases, J shed 2 bases, and the junction held 8 bases outside the gene matches. The CDR3 DNA follows: TGTGCCAGCAGTTCGAACAGGGGTATAGCCTACGAGCAGTACTTC. Amino acids: CASSSNRGIAYEQYF.

This chain uses TRBV30 with TRBJ1-5; the D gene is possibly TRBD1 (5 bases). This CDR3 spans 15 amino acids. Per the germline V gene, CDR1 is GTSNPN and CDR2 is SVGIG (reference sequence). Trimming cost V 0 bases and J 9 bases, with 18 bases left between them. The CDR3 reads CAWSVGHSSQGPQHF. The CDR3 DNA reads TGTGCCTGGAGTGTAGGCCACAGCTCCCAGGGGCCCCAGCATTTT.

The table lists this clone with a count of one. V and J are TRBV7-2 and TRBJ2-5; 8 bases agree with TRBD2. J gave up 5 bases and V 5 bases, and 16 bases lay outside the gene matches. From germline, CDR1 is SGHTA and CDR2 FQGNSA. CDR3 length equals 17 residues. CDR3 amino acids: CASSTRLGGGPQETQYF. The CDR3 DNA follows: TGTGCCAGCAGCACCCGACTGGGCGGGGGGCCACAGGAGACCCAGTACTTC.

The rearrangement uses TRBV15 and TRBJ1-4; unclear D gene. V shed 1 base and J shed 5 bases, with 8 bases lying between them. This CDR3 region has 14 residues. CDR1 is LNHNV, CDR2 YYDKDF, per germline (reference sequence). The chain's CDR3 is CATSRAQVNEKLFF. CDR3 sequence (DNA): TGTGCCACCAGCAGAGCCCAGGTGAATGAAAAACTGTTTTTT. The full variable domain, in which reference TRBV15 and TRBJ1-4 provide the parts outside the CDR3, is DAMVIQNPRYQVTQFGKPVTLSCSQTLNHNVMYWYQQKSSQAPKLLFHYYDKDFNNEADTPDNFQSRRPNTSFCFLDIRSPGLGDTAMYLCATSRAQVNEKLFFGSGTQLSVL.

This clone was seen a single time. The chain links TRBV14 to TRBJ2-7; TRBD1 matches 10 bases. The CDR3 runs 14 residues. Germline trimming cut 2 bases from V and 7 bases from J; bases unmatched to any gene: 5. The germline gives CDR1 SGHDN, CDR2 FVKESK. In DNA form, the CDR3 reads TGTGCCAGCAGCCAACTCGGGACAGGGGAAGAGCAGTACTTC. Its translation is CASSQLGTGEEQYF.

The chain links TRBV9 to TRBJ2-2; TRBD2 matches 8 bases. The V gene end was trimmed by 5 bases and the J gene end by 3 bases; junction bases not matched to a gene: 6. CDR1 and CDR2 from the germline V gene are SGDLS and YYNGEE. This CDR3 comprises 15 residues. The CDR3 DNA reads TGTGCCAGCAGTGTTAGCGGGACGTACACCGGGGAGCTGTTTTTT. This sequence encodes CASSVSGTYTGELFF.

This clone was seen only once. Other DNA sequences from this sample encode an identical CDR3 as well. V is TRBV9 and J is TRBJ2-7, with TRBD2 matching over 11 bases. CDR1 is SGDLS and CDR2 is YYNGEE in the germline V gene. CDR3 length: 15 amino acids. Germline trimming cut 0 bases from V and 3 bases from J; bases unmatched to any gene: 2. The CDR3: CASSVGTSGSYEQYF. DNA of the CDR3: TGTGCCAGCAGCGTAGGTACTAGCGGGAGCTACGAGCAGTACTTC.

The chain carries TRBV5-6 and TRBJ2-5; D may be TRBD2 (5 bases). The CDR3 is made up of 13 amino acids. Germline assignment: CDR1 SGHDT and CDR2 YYEEEE. V shed 4 bases and J shed 1 base, with 8 bases lying between them. CDR3 residues: CASSRGRQETQYF. In nucleotides, the CDR3 is TGTGCCAGCAGCCGCGGGCGCCAAGAGACCCAGTACTTC.

Only one count was recorded for this clone. This chain joins TRBV18 and TRBJ2-3, with D unclear. The CDR3 is made up of 12 amino acids. V was pared by 2 bases and J by 4 bases, with 4 bases between. Germline V gene sequence: CDR1 KGHSH, CDR2 LQKENI. CDR3 in amino acids: CASSPASDTQYF. In DNA form, the CDR3 reads TGTGCCAGCTCACCAGCGTCAGATACGCAGTATTTT.

This chain joins TRBV28 and TRBJ1-4, with D unclear. Trimming took 6 bases from V and 5 from J, leaving 4 bases between them. Germline-derived CDR1 and CDR2 are MDHEN and SYDVKM. The CDR3 consists of 11 residues. In DNA form, the CDR3 reads TGTGCCAGCAGGATGAATGAAAAACTGTTTTTT. Translating gives CASRMNEKLFF.

This sequence joins TRBV18 and TRBJ1-5; 9 bases line up with TRBD1. The CDR3 loop spans 16 amino acids. V lost 0 bases, J lost 6 bases, and 6 bases stayed unmatched. Per the germline V gene, CDR1 is KGHSH and CDR2 is LQKENI. In nucleotides, the CDR3 is TGTGCCAGCTCACCACCACAGGGGGCTGGCGGTCAGCCCCAGCATTTT. This encodes CASSPPQGAGGQPQHF.

The CDR3 nucleotides are TGTGCCAGCAGCCAAGCAGCTTGGGGACCGTATGGCTACACCTTC. It is translated as CASSQAAWGPYGYTF. The chain uses TRBV3-1 (or the pseudogene TRBV3-2) and TRBJ1-2; a possible D gene is TRBD1 (5 bases). This CDR3 comprises 15 residues. CDR1 and CDR2 (germline): LGHDT, YNNKEL (reference sequence). Trimming removed 1 base from V and 5 bases from J, with 14 bases in between.